The clone carrying this T cell receptor (beta chain) was counted once. The germline gives CDR1 SGHTA, CDR2 FQGTGA. Trimming left V 5 bases short and J 7 bases short, with 18 bases between. The CDR3 totals 15 residues. Data came from immunoSEQ multiplex PCR; TCRdb stores just in-frame clones and leaves some out. The table lists 150,000 or so clones, about 90% of them singletons. The data are from a study of T cell responses to AZD1222 COVID-19 vaccine. The origin of this receptor is an adult who received the AZD1222 COVID-19 vaccine. This material consisted of peripheral blood, taken 28 days after the second AZD1222 dose. The chain combines TRBV7-3 with TRBJ2-1, with D possibly being TRBD2 (6 bases). The CDR3 region is CASSVLAHAGNEQFF. DNA of the CDR3: TGTGCCAGCAGCGTACTGGCCCACGCGGGGAATGAGCAGTTCTTC.